A selection of T cell receptor beta chains follows, all from one sample in a study of OX40 agonist ivuxolimab in advanced cancers. The protocol was immunoSEQ multiplex PCR, while the TCRdb copy is restricted to in-frame clones and leaves out a portion. The sample lists more than 40,000 clones; around 87% were seen once. The sequenced sample was CD4+ or CD8+ T cells sorted from blood, obtained in a trial of the OX40 agonist ivuxolimab. Receptors were obtained from an adult with an advanced solid tumor such as melanoma, head and neck, liver or kidney cancer. Both conserved end residues are part of each CDR3. Fields, in order: clone size, J gene, V gene, D gene, CDR3 protein, CDR3 DNA. The D gene is left open where the match is weak. The size entry is marked missing in some rows and otherwise reads once, few, many or a size class.

.	TRBJ2-5	TRBV6-6	.	CASSLGETQYF	TGTGCCAGCAGCCTAGGGGAGACCCAGTACTTC
.	TRBJ2-7	TRBV6-5	.	CASSLGGNYEQYF	TGTGCCAGCTCCCTGGGGGGAAACTACGAGCAGTACTTC
.	TRBJ1-1	TRBV30	.	CAWSYSMNTEAFF	TGTGCCTGGAGTTACTCGATGAACACTGAAGCTTTCTTT
.	TRBJ2-7	TRBV7-9	TRBD2	CASSLSTAGGEQYF	TGTGCCAGCAGCTTAAGTACAGCGGGAGGAGAGCAGTACTTC
.	TRBJ2-7	TRBV10-1	TRBD2	CASRVLGGTSYEQYF	TGCGCCAGCAGGGTACTCGGGGGGACTTCCTACGAGCAGTACTTC
.	TRBJ1-6	TRBV7-8	.	CASSLALREWEPSPLHF	TGTGCCAGCAGCTTAGCGTTAAGGGAATGGGAGCCTTCACCCCTCCACTTT
once	TRBJ2-6	TRBV28	.	CASSYGPHSGANVLTF	TGTGCCAGCAGTTACGGGCCTCACTCTGGGGCCAACGTCCTGACTTTC
.	TRBJ1-1	TRBV4-2	.	CASSAGGNTEAFF	TGTGCCAGCAGCGCGGGGGGGAACACTGAAGCTTTCTTT
.	TRBJ2-7	TRBV5-1	.	CASSFPGATYEQYF	TGCGCCAGCAGCTTCCCAGGGGCTACCTACGAGCAGTACTTC
.	TRBJ2-3	TRBV7-6	TRBD1	CASSFAGGANTQYF	TGTGCCAGCAGCTTCGCAGGGGGCGCAAATACGCAGTATTTT
.	TRBJ2-7	TRBV27	.	CASSLWQGLSYEQYF	TGTGCCAGCAGTTTATGGCAGGGGTTATCCTACGAGCAGTACTTC
once	TRBJ2-2	TRBV4-3	.	CASSQDPGWRTGELFF	TGCGCCAGCAGCCAAGATCCAGGGTGGAGAACCGGGGAGCTGTTTTTT
many	TRBJ1-1	TRBV9	.	CASRGEFGSAEAFF	TGTGCCAGCAGAGGGGAGTTCGGGTCGGCTGAAGCTTTCTTT
.	TRBJ2-3	TRBV7-9	.	CASSQFGKSTDTQYF	TGTGCCAGCAGCCAATTTGGGAAGAGCACAGATACGCAGTATTTT
.	TRBJ2-7	TRBV7-2	.	CASRPRGVGYEQYF	TGTGCCAGCAGACCTAGGGGGGTGGGGTACGAGCAGTACTTC
.	TRBJ2-3	TRBV27	.	CASTTGGASPQYF	TGTGCCAGCACCACGGGTGGGGCATCACCGCAGTATTTT
.	TRBJ1-5	TRBV6-5	.	CASSLASNQPQHF	TGTGCCAGCAGCCTAGCTAGCAATCAGCCCCAGCATTTT